This TCR beta chain was documented in a study of blood T cells in healthy people across ages. Combining a sample-barcoded 5' primer with a J-beta primer mix, a second PCR ran for roughly 7 to 12 cycles. Via MiXCR, TCRdb re-called the 5' RACE reads, giving one row per CDR3 protein. Altogether nearly 1 million distinct CDR3 sequences are present, roughly 51% being singletons, with the ten largest covering 20% to 25%. Broader study findings: Across the age range, TCR beta diversity per million T cells fell in a roughly linear way. More naive CD4+ cells and higher diversity were found in long-lived than in aged donors. Strong correlation existed between TCR beta diversity and naive T cell percentage.

Between the trimmed V and J ends, which lost 5 bases and 1 base, there was a span of 12 bases. The V gene's germline CDR1 is SGHTA and CDR2 FQGNSA. The CDR3 sequence is 14 residues long. Details on this clonotype: What it recognizes is unknown.

Sequencing input: blood. The chain joins TRBV7-2 to TRBJ2-7; D gene uncertain. The clonotype comes from a woman aged 55-70 years in good health. The CDR3 protein is CASSPQLGSYEQYF. The CDR3 DNA follows: TGTGCCAGCAGCCCTCAACTGGGTTCCTACGAGCAGTACTTC.